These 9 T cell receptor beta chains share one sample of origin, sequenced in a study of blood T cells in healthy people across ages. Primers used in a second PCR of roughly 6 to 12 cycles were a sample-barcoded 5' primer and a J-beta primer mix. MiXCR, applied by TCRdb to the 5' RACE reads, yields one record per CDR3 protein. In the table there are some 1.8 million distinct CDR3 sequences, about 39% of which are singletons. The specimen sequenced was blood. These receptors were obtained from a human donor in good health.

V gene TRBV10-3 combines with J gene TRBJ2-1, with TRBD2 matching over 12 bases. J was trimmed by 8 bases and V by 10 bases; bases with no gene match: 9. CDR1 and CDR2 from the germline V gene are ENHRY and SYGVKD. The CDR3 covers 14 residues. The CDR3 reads CATRLAGALDEQFF. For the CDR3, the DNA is TGTGCCACCCGACTAGCGGGGGCTCTCGATGAGCAGTTCTTC.

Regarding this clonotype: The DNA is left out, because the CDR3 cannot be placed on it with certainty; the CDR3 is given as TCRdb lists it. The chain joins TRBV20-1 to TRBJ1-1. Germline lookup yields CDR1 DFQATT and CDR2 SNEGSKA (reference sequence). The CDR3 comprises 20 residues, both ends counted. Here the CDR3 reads CSAVAATYGYTFGSGTEAFF.

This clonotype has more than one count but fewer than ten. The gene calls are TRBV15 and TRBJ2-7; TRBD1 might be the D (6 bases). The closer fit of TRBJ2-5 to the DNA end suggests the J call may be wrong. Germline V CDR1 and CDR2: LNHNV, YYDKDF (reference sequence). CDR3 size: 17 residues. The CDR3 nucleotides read TGTGCCACCAGCAGATTTCCGGGACAAACCTTGGAAGAGACCCAGTACTTC. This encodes CATSRFPGQTLEETQYF.

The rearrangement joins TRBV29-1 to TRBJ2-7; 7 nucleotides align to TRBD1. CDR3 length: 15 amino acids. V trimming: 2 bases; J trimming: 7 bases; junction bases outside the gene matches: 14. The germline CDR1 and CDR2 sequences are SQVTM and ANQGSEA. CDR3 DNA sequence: TGCAGCGTTGAATTTCGGGATGAGGGGGCAGAGGAGCAGTACTTC. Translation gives CSVEFRDEGAEEQYF.

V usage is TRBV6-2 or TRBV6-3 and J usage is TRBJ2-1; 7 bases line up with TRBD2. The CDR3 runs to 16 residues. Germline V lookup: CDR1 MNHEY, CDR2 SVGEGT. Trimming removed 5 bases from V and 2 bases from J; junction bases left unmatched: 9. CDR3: CASSHVGEGTYNEQFF. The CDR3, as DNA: TGTGCCAGCAGTCACGTGGGGGAGGGAACCTACAATGAGCAGTTCTTC.

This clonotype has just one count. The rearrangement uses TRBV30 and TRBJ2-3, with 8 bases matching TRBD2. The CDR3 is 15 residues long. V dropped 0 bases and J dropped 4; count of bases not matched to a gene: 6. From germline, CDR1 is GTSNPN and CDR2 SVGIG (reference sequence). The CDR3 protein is CAWSVSGTRADTQYF. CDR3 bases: TGTGCCTGGAGTGTATCGGGGACTAGAGCAGATACGCAGTATTTT.

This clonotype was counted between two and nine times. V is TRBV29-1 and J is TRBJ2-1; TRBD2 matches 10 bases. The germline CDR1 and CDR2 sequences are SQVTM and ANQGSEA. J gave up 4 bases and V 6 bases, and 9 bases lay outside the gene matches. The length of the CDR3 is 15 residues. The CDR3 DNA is TGCAGCGTACGAAGACTAGCGGGTTCGTACAATGAGCAGTTCTTC. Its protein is CSVRRLAGSYNEQFF.

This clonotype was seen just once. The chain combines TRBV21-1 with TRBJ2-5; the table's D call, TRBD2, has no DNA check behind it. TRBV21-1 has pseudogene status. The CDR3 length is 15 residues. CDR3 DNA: TGTGCCAGCAGCACTAGCCCGGGAGGGTTGGAGACCCAGTACTTC. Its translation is CASSTSPGGLETQYF.

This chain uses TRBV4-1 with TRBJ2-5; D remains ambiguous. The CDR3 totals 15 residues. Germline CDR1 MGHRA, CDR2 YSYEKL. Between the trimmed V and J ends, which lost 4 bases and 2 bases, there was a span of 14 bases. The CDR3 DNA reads TGCGCCAGCAGCCCGTTACACGGACCGCAAGAGACCCAGTACTTC. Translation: CASSPLHGPQETQYF.